These 7 T cell receptor beta chains were sequenced from one sample in a study of T cells in Graves' hyperthyroidism and ophthalmopathy. RNA transcripts gave rise to amplified TCR beta CDR3 regions. The HTBI primer set served for first-round RT-PCR of the TCR CDR3. TCRdb ran MiXCR on the multiplex PCR reads and lists one entry per CDR3 protein. Among about 300,000 distinct CDR3 sequences, roughly 19% were seen once, and the ten largest hold just under 40%. What was sequenced was blood. These TCRs come from a man over 45 with Graves' ophthalmopathy.

The gene calls are TRBV5-1 and TRBJ2-2; 10 positions match TRBD2. This CDR3 contains 16 residues. V was clipped by 5 bases and J by 0 bases; unmatched bases: 4. Germline V CDR1 and CDR2: SGHRS, YFSETQ. The CDR3 here is CASSPTSGANTGELFF. Here the CDR3 DNA reads TGCGCCAGCAGTCCTACTAGCGGGGCGAACACCGGGGAGCTGTTTTTT.

In its sample, this clonotype was seen many times. V is TRBV20-1 and J is TRBJ1-4; 7 nucleotides align to TRBD1. The CDR3 spans 13 residues. The junction had 5 bases not matched to a gene; V was cut back by 3 bases and J by 7 bases. CDR1 DFQATT and CDR2 SNEGSKA come from the germline V gene (reference sequence). CDR3 sequence (DNA): TGCAGTGCTAGCGACAGGGCGCCTGAAAAACTGTTTTTT. This sequence encodes CSASDRAPEKLFF.

This clonotype was observed a single time. The V gene is TRBV9, the J gene TRBJ2-5; TRBD2 aligns across 8 bases. Germline assignment: CDR1 SGDLS and CDR2 YYNGEE. The CDR3 has 16 residues. V trimming: 0 bases; J trimming: 2 bases; junction bases outside the gene matches: 6. The CDR3 nucleotides read TGTGCCAGCAGCGTAGGTTCTAGCGGGCCACAAGAGACCCAGTACTTC. Translation gives CASSVGSSGPQETQYF.

In this sample, this clonotype turned up a few times. CDR3 sequence: CASLGTLNEQFF. The CDR3 bases are TGTGCCAGCTTAGGGACCCTCAATGAGCAGTTCTTC. This rearrangement joins TRBV6-1 to TRBJ2-1; D may be TRBD1 or TRBD2 (5 bases each). Per germline, CDR1 MNHNS and CDR2 SASEGT. With 8 bases removed from V and 6 bases from J, the gap between germline ends came to 11 bases. The CDR3 runs 12 residues.

Concerning this clonotype: This may come from a read error, since a much larger clone is one base off. The V and J genes are TRBV30 and TRBJ2-5; D is possibly TRBD1 or TRBD2 (5 bases each). V was trimmed by 0 bases and J by 0 bases, leaving 14 bases between them. The CDR3 runs 16 residues. Germline CDR1 and CDR2: GTSNPN and SVGIG (reference sequence). The DNA for the CDR3 is TGTGCCTGGAGTGTACGGGGCGGCCCCGACCAAGAGACCCAGTACTTC. Translating gives CAWSVRGGPDQETQYF.

The chain is built from TRBV12-3 or TRBV12-4 and TRBJ1-5, with D possibly TRBD1 on 6 matching bases. The V end lost 1 base, the J end lost 9 bases, and 10 bases lay between the germline ends. The length of the CDR3 is 13 residues. The CDR3 region has the DNA TGTGCCAGCAGTTTAGGGACAGAGACGCCCCAGCATTTT. Protein product: CASSLGTETPQHF.

This clonotype has a count of ten or more. Sequence at one end of the junction differs from germline and may be a read error. J is TRBJ1-5 and V is TRBV5-1; 9 bases align to TRBD1. The CDR3 loop spans 15 amino acids. In germline, CDR1 is SGHRS, CDR2 YFSETQ. CDR3: CASSLAGTGNQPQHF. CDR3 sequence (DNA): TGCGCCAGCAGTTTGGCAGGGACAGGGAATCAGCCCCAGCATTTT. Full variable domain (rest looked up from reference TRBV5-1 and TRBJ1-5): KAGVTQTPRYLIKTRGQQVTLSCSPISGHRSVSWYQQTPGQGLQFLFEYFSETQRNKGNFPGRFSGRQFSNSRSEMNVSTLELGDSALYLCASSLAGTGNQPQHFGDGTRLSIL.